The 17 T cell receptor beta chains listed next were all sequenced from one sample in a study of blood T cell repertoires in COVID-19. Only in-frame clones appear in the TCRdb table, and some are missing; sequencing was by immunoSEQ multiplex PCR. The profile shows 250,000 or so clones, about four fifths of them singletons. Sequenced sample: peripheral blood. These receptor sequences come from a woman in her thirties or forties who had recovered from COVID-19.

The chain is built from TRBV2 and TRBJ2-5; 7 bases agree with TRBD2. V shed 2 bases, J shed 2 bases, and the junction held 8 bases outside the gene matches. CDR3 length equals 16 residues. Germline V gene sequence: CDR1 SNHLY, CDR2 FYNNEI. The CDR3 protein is CASSERASGAQETQYF. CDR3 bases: TGTGCCAGCAGTGAAAGGGCTAGCGGAGCACAAGAGACCCAGTACTTC.

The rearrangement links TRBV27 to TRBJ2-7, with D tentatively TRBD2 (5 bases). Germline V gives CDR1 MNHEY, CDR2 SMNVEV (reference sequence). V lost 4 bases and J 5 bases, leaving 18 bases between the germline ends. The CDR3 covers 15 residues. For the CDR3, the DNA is TGTGCCAGCAGTTCATCCGGGGTACTCTCAGACGAGCAGTACTTC. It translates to CASSSSGVLSDEQYF.

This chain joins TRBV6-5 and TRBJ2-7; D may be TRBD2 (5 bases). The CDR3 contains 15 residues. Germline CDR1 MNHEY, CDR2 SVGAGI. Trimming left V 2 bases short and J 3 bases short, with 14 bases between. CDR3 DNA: TGTGCCAGCAGTTACGGGATGAGAGGGCTCTACGAGCAGTACTTC. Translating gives CASSYGMRGLYEQYF.

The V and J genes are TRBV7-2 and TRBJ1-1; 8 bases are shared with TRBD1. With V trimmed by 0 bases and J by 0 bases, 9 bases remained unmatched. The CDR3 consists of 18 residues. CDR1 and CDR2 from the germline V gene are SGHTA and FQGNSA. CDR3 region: CASSLAWARGRLNTEAFF. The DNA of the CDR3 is TGTGCCAGCAGCTTAGCGTGGGCCAGGGGGCGACTGAACACTGAAGCTTTCTTT.

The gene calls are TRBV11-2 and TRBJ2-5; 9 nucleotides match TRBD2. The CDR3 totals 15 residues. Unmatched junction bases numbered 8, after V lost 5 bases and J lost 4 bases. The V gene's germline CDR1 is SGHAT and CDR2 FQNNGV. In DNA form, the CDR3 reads TGTGCCAGCAGCCGCGGGACTAGCATTGGAGAGACCCAGTACTTC. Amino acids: CASSRGTSIGETQYF.

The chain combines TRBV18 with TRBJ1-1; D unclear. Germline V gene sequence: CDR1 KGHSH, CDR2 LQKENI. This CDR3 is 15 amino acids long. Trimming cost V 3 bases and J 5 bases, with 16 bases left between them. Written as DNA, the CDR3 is TGTGCCAGCTCACCGCTGGAGGATGCGGATACTGAAGCTTTCTTT. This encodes CASSPLEDADTEAFF.

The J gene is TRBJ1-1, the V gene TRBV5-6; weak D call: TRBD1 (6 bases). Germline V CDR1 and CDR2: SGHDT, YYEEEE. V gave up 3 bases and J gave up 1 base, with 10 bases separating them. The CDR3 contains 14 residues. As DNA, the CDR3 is TGTGCCAGCAGCTATCAGACAGGGAACACTGAAGCTTTCTTT. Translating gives CASSYQTGNTEAFF.

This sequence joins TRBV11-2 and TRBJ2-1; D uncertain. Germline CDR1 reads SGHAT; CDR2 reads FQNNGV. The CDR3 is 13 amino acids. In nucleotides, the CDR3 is TGTCAAACCAGCGAGAGCTCCTACAATGAGCAGTTCTTC. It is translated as CQTSESSYNEQFF.

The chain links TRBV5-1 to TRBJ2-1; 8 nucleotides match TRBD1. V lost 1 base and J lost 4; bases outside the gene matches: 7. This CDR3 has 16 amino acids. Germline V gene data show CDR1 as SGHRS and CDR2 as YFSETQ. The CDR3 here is CASSLSTGGTYNEQFF. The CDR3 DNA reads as TGCGCCAGCAGCTTGAGCACAGGGGGGACATACAATGAGCAGTTCTTC.

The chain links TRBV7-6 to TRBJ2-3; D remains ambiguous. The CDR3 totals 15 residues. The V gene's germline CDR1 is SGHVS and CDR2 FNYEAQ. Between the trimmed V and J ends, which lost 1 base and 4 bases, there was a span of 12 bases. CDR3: CASSLGTVRSDTQYF. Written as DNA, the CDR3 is TGTGCCAGCAGCTTAGGAACTGTGCGGTCAGATACGCAGTATTTT.

Here the CDR3 reads CASSSNRASSYNEQFF. The DNA of the CDR3 is TGTGCCAGCAGCTCCAACAGGGCGAGCTCCTACAATGAGCAGTTCTTC. The chain is built from TRBV7-9 and TRBJ2-1; tentative D call: TRBD1 (6 bases). V dropped 4 bases and J dropped 0 bases, with 13 bases sitting between them. Germline CDR1 reads SEHNR; CDR2 reads FQNEAQ (reference sequence). The CDR3 is 16 amino acids.

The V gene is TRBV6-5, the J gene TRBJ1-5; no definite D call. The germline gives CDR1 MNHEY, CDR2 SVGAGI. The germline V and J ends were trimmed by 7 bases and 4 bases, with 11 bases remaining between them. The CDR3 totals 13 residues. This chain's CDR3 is CASTQELNQPQHF. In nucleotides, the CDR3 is TGTGCCAGCACTCAGGAACTTAATCAGCCCCAGCATTTT.

CDR3 residues: CASKSGQGAKYEKLFF. In DNA form, the CDR3 reads TGTGCCAGCAAAAGTGGGCAGGGGGCGAAGTATGAAAAACTGTTTTTT. The chain couples TRBV28 to TRBJ1-4; TRBD1 agrees at 8 bases. The germline gives CDR1 MDHEN, CDR2 SYDVKM. The CDR3 consists of 16 residues. J lost 6 bases, V lost 7 bases, and 13 bases had no gene match.

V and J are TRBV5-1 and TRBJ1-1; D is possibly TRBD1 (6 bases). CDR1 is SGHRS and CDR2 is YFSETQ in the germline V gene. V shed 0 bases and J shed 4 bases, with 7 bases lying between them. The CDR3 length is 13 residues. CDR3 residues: CASSLEGGTEAFF. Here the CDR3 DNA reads TGCGCCAGCAGCTTGGAAGGGGGCACTGAAGCTTTCTTT.

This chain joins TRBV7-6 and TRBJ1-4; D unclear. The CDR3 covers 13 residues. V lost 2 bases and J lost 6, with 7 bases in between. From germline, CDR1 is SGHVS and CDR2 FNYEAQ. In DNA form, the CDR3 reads TGTGCCAGCAGCTTATTTATAGATGAAAAACTGTTTTTT. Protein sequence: CASSLFIDEKLFF.

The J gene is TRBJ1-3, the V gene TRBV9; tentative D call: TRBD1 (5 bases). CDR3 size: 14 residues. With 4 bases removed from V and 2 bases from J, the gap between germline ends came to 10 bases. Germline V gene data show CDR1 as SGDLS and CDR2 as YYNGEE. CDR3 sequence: CASSLGGAGNTIYF. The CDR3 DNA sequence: TGTGCCAGCAGCCTTGGGGGGGCTGGAAACACCATATATTTT.

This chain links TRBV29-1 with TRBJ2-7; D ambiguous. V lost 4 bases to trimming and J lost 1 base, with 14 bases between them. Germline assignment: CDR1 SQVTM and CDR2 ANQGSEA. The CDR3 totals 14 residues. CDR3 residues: CSVVGDVGSYEQYF. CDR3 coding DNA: TGCAGCGTTGTAGGTGACGTCGGGTCCTACGAGCAGTACTTC.